This is a list of T cell receptor beta chains from one sample in a study of shared clonotypes between healthy human individuals. Sequenced by immunoSEQ multiplex PCR; TCRdb stores in-frame clones only, minus some. The table includes about 530,000 clones, 90% to 96% detected once. The sequenced sample was naive CD4+ T cells sorted from blood. Every receptor here comes from a woman aged 25-40 years in good health. Both conserved end residues are part of each CDR3. Fields, in order: V gene, clone size, D gene, J gene, CDR3 protein, CDR3 DNA. D genes are given only for firm matches. Expanded clones are given a class, and other clones once, few, many or no size at all.

TRBV5-1	once	NA	TRBJ1-3	CASSTTPVSGNTIYF	TGCGCCAGCAGCACCACACCAGTCTCTGGAAACACCATATATTTT
TRBV6-5	NA	TRBD2	TRBJ2-7	CASSSTSGEQYF	TGTGCCAGCAGTTCGACTAGCGGGGAGCAGTACTTC
TRBV28	NA	TRBD1	TRBJ2-1	CASSHDRGYNEQFF	TGTGCCAGCAGCCACGACAGGGGTTACAATGAGCAGTTCTTC
TRBV28	NA	NA	TRBJ1-2	CASSFSDYRSNYGYTF	TGTGCCAGCAGTTTTAGCGATTACAGGTCTAACTATGGCTACACCTTC
TRBV7-9	NA	TRBD1	TRBJ1-4	CASSLDRGSKTNEKLFF	TGTGCCAGCAGCCTTGACAGGGGAAGTAAGACTAATGAAAAACTGTTTTTT
TRBV19	NA	NA	TRBJ2-7	CASSPTFSYEQYF	TGTGCCAGTAGTCCCACCTTTAGCTACGAGCAGTACTTC
TRBV6-5	NA	TRBD1	TRBJ2-7	CASRARDRGSYEQYF	TGTGCCAGCAGAGCCCGGGACAGGGGATCCTACGAGCAGTACTTC
TRBV7-2	NA	NA	TRBJ2-1	CASSLDGTQFF	TGTGCCAGCAGCTTAGACGGGACCCAGTTCTTC
TRBV5-1	NA	NA	TRBJ2-3	CASSLGPVAPDTQYF	TGCGCCAGCAGCTTGGGGCCGGTGGCTCCAGATACGCAGTATTTT
TRBV15	NA	NA	TRBJ2-7	CATSRDKTYEQYF	TGTGCCACCAGCAGGGACAAAACCTACGAGCAGTACTTC
TRBV5-6	once	NA	TRBJ1-2	CASSKGDLHGYTF	TGTGCCAGCAGCAAAGGGGACCTACATGGCTACACCTTC